This T cell receptor beta chain was captured by sequencing in a study of PD-L1 blockade in urothelial cancer. Repertoires were generated with immunoSEQ multiplex PCR, while TCRdb's copy carries only in-frame clones and drops some. The data hold about 86,000 clones, with 85% to 90% observed a single time. Time point defined: pretreatment peripheral blood. Specimen: PBMCs, collected around atezolizumab (anti-PD-L1) treatment. The clonotype comes from a man aged 55 to 70 with urothelial cancer.

For the CDR3, the DNA is TGTGCCTGGAGACAGGGGGCCGCTAATTCACCCCTCCACTTT. It is translated as CAWRQGAANSPLHF. The V call is TRBV30, the J call TRBJ1-6, with 9 positions matching TRBD1. CDR3 length: 14 amino acids. Germline V gene sequence: CDR1 GTSNPN, CDR2 SVGIG (reference sequence). The trim removed 3 bases at V and 6 bases at J, leaving 3 bases unmatched.